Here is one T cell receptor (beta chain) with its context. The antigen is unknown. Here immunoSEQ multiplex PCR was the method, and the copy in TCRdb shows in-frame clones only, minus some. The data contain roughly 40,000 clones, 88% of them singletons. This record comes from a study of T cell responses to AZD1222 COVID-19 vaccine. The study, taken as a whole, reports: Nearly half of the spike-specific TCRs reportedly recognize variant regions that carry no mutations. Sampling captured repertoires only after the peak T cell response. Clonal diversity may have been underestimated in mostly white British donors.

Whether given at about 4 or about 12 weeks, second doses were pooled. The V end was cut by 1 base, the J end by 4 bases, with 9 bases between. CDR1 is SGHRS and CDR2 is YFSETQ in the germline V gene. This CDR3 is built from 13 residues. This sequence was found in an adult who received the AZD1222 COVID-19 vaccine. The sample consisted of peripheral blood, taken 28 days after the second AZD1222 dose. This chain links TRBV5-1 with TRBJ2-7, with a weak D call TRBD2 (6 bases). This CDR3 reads CASSLMGGYEQYF. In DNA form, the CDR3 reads TGCGCCAGCAGCTTGATGGGGGGTTACGAGCAGTACTTC.